Below are 25 T cell receptor beta chains sequenced from a single sample in a study of beta chain features in type 1 diabetes. TCRB transcripts that were expressed got sequenced, as all of the isolated RNA had been reverse transcribed. Here immunoSEQ multiplex PCR was the method, and the copy in TCRdb shows in-frame clones only, minus some. The sample gives about 230,000 clones, 9.6% of which show up once; approximately 0.03% is in the top ten. Sequences were obtained from naive CD4+ T cells from blood. These TCRs come from a woman between 18 and 29 years old in good health.

A few counts support this clone. The chain links TRBV2 to TRBJ2-7; possible D gene TRBD1, 5 bases. Germline assignment: CDR1 SNHLY and CDR2 FYNNEI. CDR3 length equals 12 residues. The V end was cut by 7 bases, the J end by 0 bases, with 7 bases between. CDR3 DNA sequence: TGTGCCAGCACGACAGACTCCTACGAGCAGTACTTC. The encoded protein is CASTTDSYEQYF.

This chain connects TRBV27 to TRBJ1-2, with 9 nucleotides matching TRBD1. V lost 2 bases, J lost 4 bases, and 8 bases stayed unmatched. This CDR3 contains 16 residues. The germline CDR1 and CDR2 sequences are MNHEY and SMNVEV (reference sequence). CDR3 sequence: CASSLGTGKGRYGYTF. In DNA form, the CDR3 reads TGTGCCAGCAGTTTAGGGACAGGGAAAGGGCGCTATGGCTACACCTTC.

V and J are TRBV7-8 and TRBJ1-1, with TRBD1 matching 8 bases. J was trimmed by 1 base and V by 2 bases; bases with no gene match: 15. The CDR3 runs 19 residues. The germline V gene has CDR1 SGHVS and CDR2 FQNEAQ. The CDR3 sequence: CASSLSFVQGAPKNTEAFF. CDR3 coding DNA: TGTGCCAGCAGCTTATCGTTCGTCCAGGGGGCTCCGAAGAACACTGAAGCTTTCTTT.

The J gene is TRBJ1-5, the V gene TRBV5-5, with 8 bases that match TRBD1. CDR3 size: 15 residues. Trimming cost V 2 bases and J 6 bases; bases outside gene matches: 7. CDR1 is SGHKS, CDR2 YYEKEE, per germline (reference sequence). CDR3 sequence: CASSLGQGVGQPQHF. The DNA for the CDR3 is TGTGCCAGCAGCTTAGGACAGGGTGTCGGTCAGCCCCAGCATTTT.

The chain joins TRBV10-3 to TRBJ2-2; 8 nucleotides agree with TRBD1. The CDR3 extends over 15 amino acids. Germline V gene sequence: CDR1 ENHRY, CDR2 SYGVKD. V shed 3 bases, J shed 6 bases, and the junction held 6 bases outside the gene matches. The CDR3 bases are TGTGCCATCAGTGATGGCAGGGGGCGCCCCGGGGAGCTGTTTTTT. Amino acid sequence: CAISDGRGRPGELFF.

To note about this clone: This specimen includes other DNA sequences encoding the same CDR3. The V and J genes are TRBV5-1 and TRBJ1-1, with D unclear. CDR1 is SGHRS, CDR2 YFSETQ, per germline. With 0 bases removed from V and 0 bases from J, the gap between germline ends came to 6 bases. The CDR3 is 14 amino acids. CDR3 amino acids: CASSLVTVNTEAFF. DNA for the CDR3: TGCGCCAGCAGCTTGGTAACGGTGAACACTGAAGCTTTCTTT.

In nucleotides, the CDR3 is TGTGCCAGCAGTTGGGAAGGTGGGAGCGGGGAGACCCAGTACTTC. Translating it yields CASSWEGGSGETQYF. The rearrangement uses TRBV6-8 and TRBJ2-5; D may be TRBD2 (6 bases). The CDR3 totals 15 residues. Trimming left V 4 bases short and J 5 bases short, with 17 bases between. CDR1 and CDR2 (germline): MNHGY, SAAAGT.

V gene TRBV9 combines with J gene TRBJ2-5; 11 bases line up with TRBD2. V lost 1 base and J lost 1; bases outside the gene matches: 0. Germline CDR1 is SGDLS and CDR2 is YYNGEE. This CDR3 spans 15 amino acids. The CDR3 loop is CASSVLAGGQETQYF. The CDR3 DNA follows: TGTGCCAGCAGCGTACTAGCGGGAGGCCAAGAGACCCAGTACTTC. The whole variable domain, filled in from reference TRBV9 and TRBJ2-5, reads DSGVTQTPKHLITATGQRVTLRCSPRSGDLSVYWYQQSLDQGLQFLIQYYNGEERAKGNILERFSAQQFPDLHSELNLSSLELGDSALYFCASSVLAGGQETQYFGPGTRLLVL.

V gene TRBV18 combines with J gene TRBJ2-3; 8 nucleotides line up with TRBD1. The junction had 9 bases not matched to a gene; V was cut back by 6 bases and J by 1 base. The germline gives CDR1 KGHSH, CDR2 LQKENI. The CDR3 extends over 16 amino acids. The CDR3 DNA sequence: TGTGCCAGCTCTTTTGCGACAGGGGAAGGCACAGATACGCAGTATTTT. Translated: CASSFATGEGTDTQYF.

The rearrangement joins TRBV18 to TRBJ1-1; D possibly corresponds to TRBD1 (6 bases). Trimming took off 6 bases at V and 2 bases at J, with 10 bases between the two ends. Germline V gene data show CDR1 as KGHSH and CDR2 as LQKENI. This CDR3 comprises 13 residues. The CDR3: CASSLDRNTEAFF. CDR3 DNA: TGTGCCAGCTCCCTGGACAGAAACACTGAAGCTTTCTTT.

This clone was counted between two and nine times. This chain links TRBV7-9 with TRBJ1-4; 7 bases fit TRBD1. The CDR3 extends over 14 amino acids. The V gene end was trimmed by 5 bases and the J gene end by 5 bases; junction bases not matched to a gene: 5. Germline V CDR1 and CDR2: SEHNR, FQNEAQ (reference sequence). Here the CDR3 DNA reads TGTGCCAGCAGCGCGACAGGGAGGAATGAAAAACTGTTTTTT. Encoded protein: CASSATGRNEKLFF.

This clone turned up a few times. The chain recombines TRBV10-3 with TRBJ2-1; unclear D gene. The CDR3 contains 12 residues. Trimming took off 5 bases at V and 9 bases at J, with 11 bases between the two ends. From germline, CDR1 is ENHRY and CDR2 SYGVKD. The CDR3 spells CAISKSPPEQFF. The DNA for the CDR3 is TGTGCCATCAGTAAATCCCCTCCTGAGCAGTTCTTC.

The J gene is TRBJ1-2, the V gene TRBV7-9; TRBD1 aligns across 9 bases. Trimming removed 2 bases from V and 5 bases from J; junction bases left unmatched: 12. The CDR3 extends over 17 amino acids. The germline V gene encodes CDR1 SEHNR and CDR2 FQNEAQ (reference sequence). CDR3 sequence reads: CASSLRDRVPSPYGYTF. In DNA, the CDR3 is TGTGCCAGCAGCTTACGGGACAGGGTTCCTTCTCCATATGGCTACACCTTC.

This clone was seen only a few times. This rearrangement joins TRBV19 to TRBJ2-6, with 8 bases matching TRBD1. Unmatched junction bases numbered 6, after V lost 7 bases and J lost 1 base. The CDR3 is 16 amino acids. The V gene's germline CDR1 is LNHDA and CDR2 SQIVND (reference sequence). This CDR3 is CASKDRAGSGANVLTF. The CDR3 bases are TGTGCCAGTAAGGACAGGGCAGGTTCTGGGGCCAACGTCCTGACTTTC.

The chain links TRBV4-1 to TRBJ1-1, with 8 bases identical to TRBD1. The CDR3 extends over 13 amino acids. Trimming at V came to 4 bases and at J to 4 bases, leaving 2 bases not matched to a gene. Germline CDR1 and CDR2: MGHRA and YSYEKL. This CDR3 reads CASSRQGLTEAFF. CDR3 bases: TGCGCCAGCAGCCGACAGGGGCTCACTGAAGCTTTCTTT.

This clone was observed a few times. This chain uses TRBV6-1 with TRBJ2-7; 11 bases agree with TRBD2. J gave up 3 bases and V 4 bases, and 5 bases lay outside the gene matches. The CDR3 has 15 residues. CDR1 and CDR2 from the germline V gene are MNHNS and SASEGT. The CDR3 here is CASSAASGRIYEQYF. The CDR3 region has the DNA TGTGCCAGCAGTGCCGCTAGCGGGAGGATCTACGAGCAGTACTTC.

The J gene is TRBJ1-6, the V gene TRBV5-1, with D unclear. This CDR3 is 14 amino acids long. With 1 base removed from V and 7 bases from J, the gap between germline ends came to 9 bases. Germline V gene sequence: CDR1 SGHRS, CDR2 YFSETQ. The CDR3 DNA sequence: TGCGCCAGCAGCTTGATAGACGGGAATTCACCCCTCCACTTT. Amino acids: CASSLIDGNSPLHF.

The chain couples TRBV11-2 to TRBJ2-3; D remains ambiguous. V lost 1 base and J lost 5, with 4 bases in between. CDR1 is SGHAT and CDR2 is FQNNGV in the germline V gene. CDR3 length: 12 residues. CDR3 in DNA: TGTGCCAGCAGCTTAGTTCTAGATACGCAGTATTTT. Amino acid sequence: CASSLVLDTQYF.

A few counts support this clone. The chain combines TRBV2 with TRBJ2-3, with 10 bases fitting TRBD1. V was pared by 6 bases and J by 7 bases, with 10 bases of the junction left unmatched. The CDR3 consists of 15 residues. The germline V gene has CDR1 SNHLY and CDR2 FYNNEI. The CDR3 DNA sequence: TGTGCCAGCAGCTCCGACAGGGGGCCTATGTATACGCAGTATTTT. This encodes CASSSDRGPMYTQYF.

This clone has just a few counts. The V and J genes are TRBV30 and TRBJ1-2, with 9 positions matching TRBD1. J gave up 8 bases and V 4 bases, and 8 bases lay outside the gene matches. The CDR3 is made up of 13 amino acids. Germline-derived CDR1 and CDR2 are GTSNPN and SVGIG (reference sequence). CDR3 bases: TGTGCCTGGACCCCACAGGGGGCAGGCGGCTACACCTTC. This codes for CAWTPQGAGGYTF.

This clone has a handful of counts. The gene calls are TRBV27 and TRBJ2-3; D is ambiguous. Germline lookup yields CDR1 MNHEY and CDR2 SMNVEV (reference sequence). This CDR3 has 15 residues. Trimming pared 7 bases from V and 2 bases from J, leaving 16 bases between. CDR3 sequence reads: CASKILQQATDTQYF. The CDR3 DNA reads TGTGCCAGCAAGATACTCCAGCAGGCCACAGATACGCAGTATTTT.

This clone was seen only once. This chain joins TRBV9 and TRBJ1-6, with D tentatively TRBD1 (6 bases). This CDR3 contains 15 residues. Trimming stripped 0 bases from V and 6 bases from J, with 10 bases between. CDR1 SGDLS and CDR2 YYNGEE come from the germline V gene. CDR3 loop: CASSVVVGGNSPLHF. Written as DNA, the CDR3 is TGTGCCAGCAGCGTAGTGGTAGGGGGTAATTCACCCCTCCACTTT.

V gene TRBV19 combines with J gene TRBJ2-2; 10 nucleotides line up with TRBD2. The CDR3 has 14 amino acids. The germline CDR1 and CDR2 sequences are LNHDA and SQIVND (reference sequence). The CDR3 is CGLRTSGNTGELFF. CDR3 nucleotide sequence: TGTGGCCTCAGGACTAGCGGGAACACCGGGGAGCTGTTTTTT.

The genes are TRBV11-2 and TRBJ2-3, with a tentative D call TRBD2 (6 bases). Germline values: CDR1 SGHAT, CDR2 FQNNGV. The germline V and J ends were trimmed by 2 bases and 5 bases, with 14 bases remaining between them. This CDR3 is built from 15 residues. CDR3 region: CASSLLVFGGDTQYF. CDR3 coding DNA: TGTGCCAGCAGCTTACTTGTTTTCGGGGGAGATACGCAGTATTTT.

This clone has more than one count but fewer than ten. This sequence joins TRBV6-1 and TRBJ2-7; D is perhaps TRBD1 (6 bases). Trimming shortened V by 4 bases and J by 3 bases, and 13 bases separated the two germline ends. This CDR3 region has 14 residues. Germline values: CDR1 MNHNS, CDR2 SASEGT. CDR3 nucleotides: TGTGCCAGCAGTGCAGGGGCGACTTACTACGAGCAGTACTTC. It translates to CASSAGATYYEQYF.